The present TCR beta chain was sequenced within a study of regulatory T cells in long-lasting Graves disease. Overall study results and limits: The researchers studied only peripheral blood, not thyroid tissue.

CDR3-region Arm-PCR and iRepertoire HTBI primers produced the TCR beta libraries. Each CDR3 protein is one row after TCRdb ran MiXCR on the multiplex PCR reads. In the table there are some 350,000 distinct CDR3 sequences, about a sixth of which are singletons. At least ten counts were recorded for this clonotype. Its antigen is not known. The time point: newly diagnosed GD, antithyroid drugs for less than 3 months. From RNA extracted from PBMCs, the TCR library was made. The CDR3 runs to 14 residues. With 3 bases clipped from V and 1 base from J, the junction kept 5 bases outside the gene matches. CDR1 DFQATT and CDR2 SNEGSKA come from the germline V gene (reference sequence). This same sample was also part of a study on T cells in Graves' hyperthyroidism and ophthalmopathy. That source notes: TCR CDR3 regions were first amplified by RT-PCR with HTBI primers.

The TCR originated in a woman under 30 with Graves disease. The specimen comprised peripheral blood mononuclear cells (PBMCs), sampled at new diagnosis, from a patient treated with antithyroid drugs. The chain has TRBV20-1 and TRBJ1-1, with 7 bases identical to TRBD1. The CDR3 nucleotides are TGCAGTGCTAGCAGGGGGAATACGAACACTGAAGCTTTCTTT. Translating it yields CSASRGNTNTEAFF.